The clone carrying this T cell receptor (beta chain) turned up a few times. The data are from a study of Graves' ophthalmopathy and Graves' hyperthyroidism. Study context: Investigators collected peripheral blood at initial diagnosis, before any treatment was given.

Ophthalmopathic donors had moderate-to-severe activity, CAS ≥3 and NOSPECS ≥4, with disease that had lasted under 3 months. As the template, RNA transcripts were used to amplify TCR beta CDR3 regions. The first-round RT-PCR employed HTBI primers together with the Qiagen OneStep RT-PCR kit. A multiplex PCR was then performed as the second round. TCRdb re-derived calls from the multiplex PCR reads in MiXCR, one entry per CDR3 protein. The table includes 200,000 to 250,000 distinct CDR3 sequences, roughly a fifth detected once. CDR3 size: 15 residues. The trim removed 6 bases at V and 5 bases at J, leaving 7 bases unmatched.

This chain links TRBV12-3 or TRBV12-4 with TRBJ2-2; 9 bases match TRBD1. The receptor was derived from a woman aged 50 to 60 with Graves' ophthalmopathy. The sequenced sample consisted of peripheral blood. CDR3 residues: CASSPGQGWTGELFF. The CDR3 nucleotides read TGTGCCAGCAGCCCCGGACAGGGGTGGACCGGGGAGCTGTTTTTT.